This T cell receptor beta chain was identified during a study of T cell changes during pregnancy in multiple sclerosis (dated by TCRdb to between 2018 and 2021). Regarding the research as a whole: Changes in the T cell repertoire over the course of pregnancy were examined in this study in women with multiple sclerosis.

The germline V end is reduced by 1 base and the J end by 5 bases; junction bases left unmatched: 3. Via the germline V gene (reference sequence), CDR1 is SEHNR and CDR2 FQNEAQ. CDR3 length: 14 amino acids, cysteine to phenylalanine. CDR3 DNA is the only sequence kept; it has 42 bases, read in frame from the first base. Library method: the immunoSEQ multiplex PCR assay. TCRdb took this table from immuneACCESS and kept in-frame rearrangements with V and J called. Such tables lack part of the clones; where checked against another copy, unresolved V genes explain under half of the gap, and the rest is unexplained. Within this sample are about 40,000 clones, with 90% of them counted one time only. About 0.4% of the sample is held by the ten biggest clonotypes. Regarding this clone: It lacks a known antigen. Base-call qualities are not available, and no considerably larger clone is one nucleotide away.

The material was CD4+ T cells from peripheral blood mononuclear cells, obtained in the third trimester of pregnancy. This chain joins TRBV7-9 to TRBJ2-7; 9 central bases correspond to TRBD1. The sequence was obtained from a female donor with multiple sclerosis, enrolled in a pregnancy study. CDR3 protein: CASSLGTGDHEQYF. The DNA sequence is TGTGCCAGCAGCTTAGGGACAGGGGACCACGAGCAGTACTTC.